The clone carrying this TCR beta chain was detected ten times or more. The entry originates in a study of blood T cells in healthy people across ages. The authors ran a second PCR of about 6 to 11 cycles using a sample-barcoded 5' primer and a J-beta primer mix. TCRdb independently ran MiXCR on the 5' RACE reads; one entry per CDR3 protein. Altogether hundreds of thousands of distinct CDR3 sequences are present, roughly 24% being singletons, with the ten largest covering about 2.9%. The germline gives CDR1 DFQATT, CDR2 SNEGSKA (reference sequence). The CDR3 has 16 residues. The same data also contributed to another study, on T cells of mothers and their children. That work contributes: Compared with unrelated pairs, related mother-child pairs had slightly higher, non-significant overlap.

V usage is TRBV20-1 and J usage is TRBJ2-5; TRBD2 matches at 7 bases. The J call is in doubt because the DNA end fits TRBJ2-7 better. The sample taken for sequencing was blood. This clonotype originated in a boy younger than 18 in good health. The CDR3 sequence is CSARVEGRGDYDEQYF. In nucleotides, the CDR3 is TGCAGTGCACGTGTGGAGGGCCGAGGGGACTACGACGAGCAGTACTTC.